Sequencing of this T cell receptor beta chain was carried out in a study of blood T cell repertoires in COVID-19. Assay used: immunoSEQ multiplex PCR; TCRdb lists only in-frame clones, some missing. The table lists roughly 230,000 clones, around 81% of them singletons. Trimming took 5 bases from V and 1 from J, leaving 8 bases between them. The length of the CDR3 is 13 residues. This TCR came from a man aged 45-60 years who had recovered from COVID-19. The V call is TRBV12-3 or TRBV12-4, the J call TRBJ1-2, with D perhaps matching TRBD1 (5 bases). The sample comprised PBMCs or T cells enriched from blood (not recorded which). CDR3 sequence (DNA): TGTGCCAGCAGTCGCCAGGGTAACTATGGCTACACCTTC. As protein: CASSRQGNYGYTF.